The 5 T cell receptor beta chains listed next were all sequenced from one sample in a study of cytomegalovirus exposure and HLA in healthy donors. Sequenced by immunoSEQ multiplex PCR; TCRdb stores in-frame clones only, minus some. The sample carries some 320,000 clones, approximately 90% recorded once. Sequenced material: PBMCs. Source of these receptors: a woman in her 30s in good health and CMV-seropositive.

The V call is TRBV4-2, the J call TRBJ1-4; D perhaps matches TRBD1 (6 bases). V shed 0 bases and J shed 3 bases, with 8 bases lying between them. This CDR3 contains 15 residues. Looked up from germline, CDR1 is LGHNA and CDR2 is YNFKEQ. Here the CDR3 DNA reads TGTGCCAGCAGCCAAGATAAGGGGGCTAATGAAAAACTGTTTTTT. Protein sequence: CASSQDKGANEKLFF.

The chain couples TRBV7-3 to TRBJ2-2; weak D call: TRBD2 (6 bases). V was shortened by 5 bases and J by 6 bases, with 13 bases between the two germline ends. Per the germline V gene, CDR1 is SGHTA and CDR2 is FQGTGA. The CDR3 has 14 amino acids. The CDR3 coding sequence is TGTGCCAGCAGCCCCTTGGGGGAGGCCGGGGAGCTGTTTTTT. Translated: CASSPLGEAGELFF.

This chain links TRBV28 with TRBJ2-2, with unresolved D. CDR3 length: 13 amino acids. Germline values: CDR1 MDHEN, CDR2 SYDVKM. Trimming took 2 bases from V and 5 from J, leaving 6 bases between them. CDR3 nucleotide sequence: TGTGCCAGCAGTTTAGGAAGAACCGGGGAGCTGTTTTTT. Protein: CASSLGRTGELFF.

The V and J genes are TRBV2 and TRBJ2-3; 8 nucleotides match TRBD2. The V gene end was trimmed by 4 bases and the J gene end by 4 bases; junction bases not matched to a gene: 4. The CDR3 extends over 14 amino acids. Germline V gene data show CDR1 as SNHLY and CDR2 as FYNNEI. DNA for the CDR3: TGTGCCAGCAGTGGCCTAGCGGGCGCAGATACGCAGTATTTT. Translated: CASSGLAGADTQYF.

The chain uses TRBV9 and TRBJ2-4; D gene unclear. Germline lookup yields CDR1 SGDLS and CDR2 YYNGEE. V gave up 3 bases and J gave up 3 bases, with 10 bases separating them. The CDR3 extends over 14 amino acids. In DNA, the CDR3 is TGTGCCAGCAGCGCATCGTATTTCAAAAACATTCAGTACTTC. It encodes CASSASYFKNIQYF. Full variable domain (missing parts from reference TRBV9 and TRBJ2-4): DSGVTQTPKHLITATGQRVTLRCSPRSGDLSVYWYQQSLDQGLQFLIQYYNGEERAKGNILERFSAQQFPDLHSELNLSSLELGDSALYFCASSASYFKNIQYFGAGTRLSVL.